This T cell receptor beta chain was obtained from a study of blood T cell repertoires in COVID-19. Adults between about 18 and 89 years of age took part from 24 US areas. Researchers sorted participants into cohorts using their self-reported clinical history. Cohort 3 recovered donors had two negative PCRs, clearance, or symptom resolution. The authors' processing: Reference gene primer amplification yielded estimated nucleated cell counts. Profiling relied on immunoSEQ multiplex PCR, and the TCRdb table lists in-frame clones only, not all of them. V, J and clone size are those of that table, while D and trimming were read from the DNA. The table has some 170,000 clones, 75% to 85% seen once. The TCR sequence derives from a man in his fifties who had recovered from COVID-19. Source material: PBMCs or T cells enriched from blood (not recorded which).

The CDR3 here is CASSRRDSSSYEQYF. CDR3 DNA sequence: TGTGCCAGTAGTCGCCGGGACAGTAGCTCCTACGAGCAGTACTTC. The rearrangement links TRBV19 to TRBJ2-7, with 7 bases identical to TRBD1. The germline V gene has CDR1 LNHDA and CDR2 SQIVND (reference sequence). V lost 5 bases to trimming and J lost 0 bases; unmatched junction nucleotides: 7. CDR3 length: 15 residues.